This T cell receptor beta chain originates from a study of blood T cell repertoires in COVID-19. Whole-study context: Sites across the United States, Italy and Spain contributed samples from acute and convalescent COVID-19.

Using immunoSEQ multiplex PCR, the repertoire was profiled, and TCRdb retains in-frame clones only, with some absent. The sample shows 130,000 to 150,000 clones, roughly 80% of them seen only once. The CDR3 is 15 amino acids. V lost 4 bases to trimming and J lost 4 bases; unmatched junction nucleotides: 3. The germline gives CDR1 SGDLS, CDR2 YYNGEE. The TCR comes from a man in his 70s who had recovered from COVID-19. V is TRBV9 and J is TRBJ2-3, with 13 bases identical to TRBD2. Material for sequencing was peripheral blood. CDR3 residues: CASSTLAGGPDTQYF. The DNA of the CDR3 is TGTGCCAGCAGCACACTAGCGGGAGGGCCAGATACGCAGTATTTT.